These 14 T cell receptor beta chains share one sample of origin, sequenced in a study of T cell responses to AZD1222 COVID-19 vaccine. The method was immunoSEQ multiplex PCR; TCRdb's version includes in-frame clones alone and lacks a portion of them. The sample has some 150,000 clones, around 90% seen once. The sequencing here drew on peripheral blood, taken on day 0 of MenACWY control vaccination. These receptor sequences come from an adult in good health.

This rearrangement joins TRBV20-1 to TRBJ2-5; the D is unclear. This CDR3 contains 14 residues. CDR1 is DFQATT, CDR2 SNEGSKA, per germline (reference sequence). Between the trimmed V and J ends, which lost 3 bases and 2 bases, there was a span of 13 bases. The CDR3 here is CSASKVLSQETQYF. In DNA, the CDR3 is TGCAGTGCTAGTAAGGTGTTGAGTCAAGAGACCCAGTACTTC.

The CDR3 DNA is TGTGCCAGCAGCGACAGGGGGGGATTTACCTACGAGCAGTACTTC. Translation gives CASSDRGGFTYEQYF. The rearrangement uses TRBV7-9 and TRBJ2-7, with 9 bases fitting TRBD1. The length of the CDR3 is 15 residues. Looked up from germline, CDR1 is SEHNR and CDR2 is FQNEAQ (reference sequence). After removal of 5 bases from V and 2 bases from J, the junction contained 7 bases not matched to a gene.

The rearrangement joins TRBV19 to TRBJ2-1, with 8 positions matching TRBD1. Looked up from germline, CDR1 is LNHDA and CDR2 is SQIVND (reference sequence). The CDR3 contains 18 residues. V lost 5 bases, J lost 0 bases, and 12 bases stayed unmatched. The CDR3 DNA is TGTGCCAGTAGTCTTTCGGCCGGACAGGGAGTCTCCTACAATGAGCAGTTCTTC. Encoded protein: CASSLSAGQGVSYNEQFF.

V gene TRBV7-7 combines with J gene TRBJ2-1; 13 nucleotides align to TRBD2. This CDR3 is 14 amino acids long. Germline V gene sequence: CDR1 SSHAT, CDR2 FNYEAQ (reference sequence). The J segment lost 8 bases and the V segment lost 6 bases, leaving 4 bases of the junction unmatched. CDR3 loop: CASSRTSGSDEQFF. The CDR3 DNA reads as TGTGCCAGCAGTCGGACTAGCGGGAGTGATGAGCAGTTCTTC.

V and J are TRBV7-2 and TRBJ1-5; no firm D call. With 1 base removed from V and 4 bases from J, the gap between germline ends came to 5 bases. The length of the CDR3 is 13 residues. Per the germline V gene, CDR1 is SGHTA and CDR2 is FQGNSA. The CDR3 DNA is TGTGCCAGCAGCTTAGACGGGAATCAGCCCCAGCATTTT. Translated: CASSLDGNQPQHF. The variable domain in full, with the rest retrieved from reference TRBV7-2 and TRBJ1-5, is GAGVSQSPSNKVTEKGKDVELRCDPISGHTALYWYRQSLGQGLEFLIYFQGNSAPDKSGLPSDRFSAERTGGSVSTLTIQRTQQEDSAVYLCASSLDGNQPQHFGDGTRLSIL.

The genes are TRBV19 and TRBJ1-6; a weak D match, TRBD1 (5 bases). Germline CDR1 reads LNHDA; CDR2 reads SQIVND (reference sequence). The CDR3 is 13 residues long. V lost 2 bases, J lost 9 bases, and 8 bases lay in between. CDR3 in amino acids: CASSIRGTSPLHF. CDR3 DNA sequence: TGTGCCAGTAGTATACGGGGGACTTCACCCCTCCACTTT.

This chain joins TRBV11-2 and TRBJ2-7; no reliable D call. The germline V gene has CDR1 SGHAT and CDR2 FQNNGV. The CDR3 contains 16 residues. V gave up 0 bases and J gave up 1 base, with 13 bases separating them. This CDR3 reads CASSLDPGETSYEQYF. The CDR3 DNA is TGTGCCAGCAGCTTAGATCCTGGGGAAACTTCCTACGAGCAGTACTTC.

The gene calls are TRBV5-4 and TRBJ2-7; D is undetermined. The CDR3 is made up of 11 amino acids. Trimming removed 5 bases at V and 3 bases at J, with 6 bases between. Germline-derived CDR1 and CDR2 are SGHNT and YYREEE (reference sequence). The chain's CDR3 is CASSYNYEQYF. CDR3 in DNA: TGTGCCAGCAGTTATAACTACGAGCAGTACTTC.

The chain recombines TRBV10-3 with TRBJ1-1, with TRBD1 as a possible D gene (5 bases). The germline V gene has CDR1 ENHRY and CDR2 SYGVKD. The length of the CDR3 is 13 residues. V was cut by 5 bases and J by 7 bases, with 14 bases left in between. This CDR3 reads CAISQRQLYEAFF. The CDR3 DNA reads TGTGCCATCAGTCAAAGACAGCTATATGAAGCTTTCTTT.

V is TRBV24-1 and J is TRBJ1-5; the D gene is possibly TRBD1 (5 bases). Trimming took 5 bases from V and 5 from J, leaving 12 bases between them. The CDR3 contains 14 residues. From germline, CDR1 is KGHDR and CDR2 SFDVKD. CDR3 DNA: TGTGCCACCAGTGCAGGACAAAGGCATCAGCCCCAGCATTTT. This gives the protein CATSAGQRHQPQHF.

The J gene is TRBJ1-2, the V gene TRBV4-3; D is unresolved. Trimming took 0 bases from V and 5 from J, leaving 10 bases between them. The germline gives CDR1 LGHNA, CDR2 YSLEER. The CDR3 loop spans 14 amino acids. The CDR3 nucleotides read TGCGCCAGCAGCCAAGATCGGTCCATGTATGGCTACACCTTC. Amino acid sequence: CASSQDRSMYGYTF.

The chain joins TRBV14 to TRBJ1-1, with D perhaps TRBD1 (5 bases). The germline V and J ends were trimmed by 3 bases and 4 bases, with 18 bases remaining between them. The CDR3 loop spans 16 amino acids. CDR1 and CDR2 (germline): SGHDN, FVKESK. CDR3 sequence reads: CASSQEVRVAVTEAFF. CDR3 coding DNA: TGTGCCAGCAGCCAGGAAGTCAGGGTGGCCGTCACTGAAGCTTTCTTT. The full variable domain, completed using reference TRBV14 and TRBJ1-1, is EAGVTQFPSHSVIEKGQTVTLRCDPISGHDNLYWYRRVMGKEIKFLLHFVKESKQDESGMPNNRFLAERTGGTYSTLKVQPAELEDSGVYFCASSQEVRVAVTEAFFGQGTRLTVV.

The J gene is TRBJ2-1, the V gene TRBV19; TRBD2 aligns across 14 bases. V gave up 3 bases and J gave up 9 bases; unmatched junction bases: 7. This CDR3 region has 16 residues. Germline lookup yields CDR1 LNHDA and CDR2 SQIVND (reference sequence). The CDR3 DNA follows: TGTGCCAGTAGTATTGGGACTAGCGGGAGTCGGGCTGAGCAGTTCTTC. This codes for CASSIGTSGSRAEQFF.

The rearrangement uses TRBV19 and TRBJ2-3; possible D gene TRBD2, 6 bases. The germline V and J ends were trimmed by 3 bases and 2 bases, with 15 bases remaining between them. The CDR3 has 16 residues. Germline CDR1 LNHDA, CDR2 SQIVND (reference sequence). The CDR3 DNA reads TGTGCCAGTAGTATTGGGGGGATCGGGTTCACAGATACGCAGTATTTT. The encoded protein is CASSIGGIGFTDTQYF.